Described below is a single T cell receptor (beta chain) sequence and its context. Its specificity is unknown. The sample originates from a study of shared clonotypes between healthy human individuals. Study-wide results and caveats: The represented genetic and exposure-history diversity was limited by the small number of donors.

Some clones are missing from TCRdb's copy, which holds only in-frame ones; the method was immunoSEQ multiplex PCR. The data hold about 460,000 clones, with around 77% observed a single time. This CDR3 spans 17 amino acids. The V and J ends lost 0 bases and 3 bases respectively, with 18 bases between them. Germline V gene data show CDR1 as LNHNV and CDR2 as YYDKDF (reference sequence). The sample taken for sequencing was PBMCs. The clonotype was recovered from a woman aged 40-49 years in good health. Some clones in this sample may be carry-over from other donors' samples. The V and J genes are TRBV15 and TRBJ2-7; D is possibly TRBD1 (6 bases). The DNA of the CDR3 is TGTGCCACCAGCAGAGATTATCACAGGGTGGTGAACTACGAGCAGTACTTC. Amino acid sequence: CATSRDYHRVVNYEQYF.